This T cell receptor beta chain was sequenced during a study of shared clonotypes between healthy human individuals. This clone was counted between two and nine times. This CDR3 has 15 residues. Germline V CDR1 and CDR2: SNHLY, FYNNEI. V lost 2 bases to trimming and J lost 4 bases, with 14 bases between them. Clones were sequenced by immunoSEQ multiplex PCR, and TCRdb holds only the in-frame ones, with some missing. The sample consists of around 1 million clones, roughly 72% of them appearing once. The sample consisted of memory CD4+ T cells sorted from blood. Documented subset: CD45RA-negative fraction. This TCR was sampled from a man in his late teens or twenties in good health. V and J are TRBV2 and TRBJ1-1; D unclear. This CDR3 is CASSEQQWRGTEAFF. CDR3 in DNA: TGTGCCAGCAGTGAACAACAGTGGAGAGGCACTGAAGCTTTCTTT.